A single sample gave rise to the 14 T cell receptor beta chains below, sequenced in a study of blood T cell repertoires in COVID-19. Sequencing was performed with immunoSEQ multiplex PCR; in TCRdb, only in-frame clones are kept and a portion is missing. The sample lists about 100,000 clones; about 91% were seen once. Material for sequencing was peripheral blood. These receptors were collected from a human donor in a cohort sampled during active COVID-19.

The chain is built from TRBV11-3 and TRBJ2-1; D not certain. The V and J ends lost 3 bases and 8 bases respectively, with 11 bases between them. This CDR3 region has 13 residues. Germline assignment: CDR1 SGHNT and CDR2 YENEEA. In nucleotides, the CDR3 is TGTGCCAGCAGCTTGGGCCGAGCACATGAGCAGTTCTTC. This sequence encodes CASSLGRAHEQFF.

The rearrangement links TRBV3-1 (or the pseudogene TRBV3-2) to TRBJ1-2; tentative D call: TRBD1 (5 bases). The CDR3 contains 14 residues. Deletions cut 4 bases from V and 4 bases from J, with 13 bases between. Germline CDR1 reads LGHDT; CDR2 reads YNNKEL (reference sequence). The CDR3 sequence: CASSLSGFRYGYTF. The CDR3 DNA follows: TGTGCCAGCAGCCTCTCAGGGTTCCGCTATGGCTACACCTTC.

The rearrangement joins TRBV6-5 to TRBJ1-3, with 10 bases aligning to TRBD1. V lost 5 bases and J lost 3; bases outside the gene matches: 4. Germline values: CDR1 MNHEY, CDR2 SVGAGI. The CDR3 is made up of 15 amino acids. The chain's CDR3 is CASSRTGGGGNTIYF. The CDR3 region has the DNA TGTGCCAGCAGTCGGACAGGGGGAGGTGGAAACACCATATATTTT.

This clone was counted a few times. J is TRBJ2-7 and V is TRBV5-4; weak D call: TRBD1 (6 bases). The CDR3 covers 14 residues. Trimming pared 2 bases from V and 2 bases from J, leaving 11 bases between. CDR1 is SGHNT, CDR2 YYREEE, per germline (reference sequence). Here the CDR3 DNA reads TGTGCCAGCAGCTTCGGGACACCCCCCTACGAGCAGTACTTC. Protein sequence: CASSFGTPPYEQYF.

This clone came up once. The genes are TRBV27 and TRBJ1-4; TRBD1 matches 7 bases. This CDR3 has 14 residues. After removal of 6 bases from V and 5 bases from J, the junction contained 6 bases not matched to a gene. Germline V gene data show CDR1 as MNHEY and CDR2 as SMNVEV (reference sequence). The DNA for the CDR3 is TGTGCCAGCAGCTGGGGACAGAGAAATGAAAAACTGTTTTTT. Encoded protein: CASSWGQRNEKLFF.

V and J are TRBV19 and TRBJ1-3; D is unclear. This CDR3 contains 17 residues. Germline V gene data show CDR1 as LNHDA and CDR2 as SQIVND (reference sequence). V lost 6 bases to trimming and J lost 0 bases, with 18 bases between them. Written as DNA, the CDR3 is TGTGCCAGTAGCCACTCCCGGGATTCTACCTCTGGAAACACCATATATTTT. Its translation: CASSHSRDSTSGNTIYF.

Written as DNA, the CDR3 is TGTGCCAGTATCAACAATCAATACAGTAACACTGAAGCTTTCTTT. Translation: CASINNQYSNTEAFF. The chain has TRBV19 and TRBJ1-1, with D unresolved. Germline V CDR1 and CDR2: LNHDA, SQIVND (reference sequence). V was shortened by 7 bases and J by 2 bases, with 17 bases between the two germline ends. The CDR3 runs to 15 residues. Complete variable domain (other parts from reference TRBV19 and TRBJ1-1): DGGITQSPKYLFRKEGQNVTLSCEQNLNHDAMYWYRQDPGQGLRLIYYSQIVNDFQKGDIAEGYSVSREKKESFPLTVTSAQKNPTAFYLCASINNQYSNTEAFFGQGTRLTVV.

This chain links TRBV12-3 or TRBV12-4 with TRBJ2-3; D perhaps matches TRBD1 (5 bases). Trimming cost V 5 bases and J 5 bases, with 11 bases left between them. This CDR3 is built from 13 residues. For the CDR3, the DNA is TGTGCCAGCAGTCCTTCCCAGGGAGATACGCAGTATTTT. Translation gives CASSPSQGDTQYF.

The chain combines TRBV3-1 (or the pseudogene TRBV3-2) with TRBJ1-1, with D perhaps matching TRBD1 (5 bases). CDR1 is LGHDT and CDR2 is YNNKEL in the germline V gene (reference sequence). This CDR3 contains 13 residues. The V gene lost 8 bases and the J gene lost 7 bases, with 17 bases spanning the gap. DNA of the CDR3: TGTGCCAGCCTAAAGGGACTCGGCGGTGAAGCTTTCTTT. It encodes CASLKGLGGEAFF.

This sequence joins TRBV24-1 and TRBJ2-7; TRBD1 aligns across 8 bases. The CDR3 covers 13 residues. V shed 5 bases and J 6 bases; nucleotides not matched to a gene: 5. CDR1 and CDR2 (germline): KGHDR, SFDVKD. CDR3 coding DNA: TGTGCCACCAGTGGGCAGGGGGCAGCCGAGCAGTACTTC. Translation gives CATSGQGAAEQYF.

This clone was recorded only once. V is TRBV19 and J is TRBJ1-2; TRBD1 is a possible D gene (6 bases). V dropped 3 bases and J dropped 3 bases, with 8 bases sitting between them. Germline values: CDR1 LNHDA, CDR2 SQIVND (reference sequence). This CDR3 has 13 residues. The CDR3 loop is CASSIGGDYGYTF. The DNA for the CDR3 is TGTGCCAGTAGTATTGGGGGCGACTATGGCTACACCTTC.

This chain links TRBV3-1 (or the pseudogene TRBV3-2) with TRBJ1-3, with 9 bases that match TRBD1. V shed 0 bases, J shed 0 bases, and the junction held 9 bases outside the gene matches. The CDR3 consists of 19 residues. The germline gives CDR1 LGHDT, CDR2 YNNKEL (reference sequence). The DNA for the CDR3 is TGTGCCAGCAGCCAAGAATTTTGGGACAGGGTTGACTCTGGAAACACCATATATTTT. It yields the protein CASSQEFWDRVDSGNTIYF.

The chain carries TRBV9 and TRBJ1-2, with D perhaps matching TRBD1 (5 bases). The CDR3 consists of 15 residues. Trimming stripped 3 bases from V and 3 bases from J, with 15 bases between. Looked up from germline, CDR1 is SGDLS and CDR2 is YYNGEE. The CDR3 DNA reads TGTGCCAGCAGCGCCCGCCGGGGGGTGGACTATGGCTACACCTTC. Translation: CASSARRGVDYGYTF.

The chain joins TRBV28 to TRBJ1-4, with 10 bases fitting TRBD1. Germline CDR1 MDHEN, CDR2 SYDVKM. This CDR3 has 16 amino acids. V gave up 3 bases and J gave up 6 bases; unmatched junction bases: 7. The CDR3 DNA reads TGTGCCAGCAGTTTTTCCCGACAGGGGGCAGATGAAAAACTGTTTTTT. It translates to CASSFSRQGADEKLFF.